Listed here are 6 T cell receptor beta chains from one sample, sequenced in a study of TIL therapy for anti-PD-1-resistant metastatic lung cancer. The time point denotes: pre-treatment sample, taken before nivolumab and TIL therapy. This was the immunoSEQ v3 assay. Clones were read by immunoSEQ multiplex PCR, and TCRdb kept only the in-frame ones, dropping some. Altogether 45,000 to 75,000 clones are present, 87% being singletons, with the ten largest covering just over 2.5%. Sequenced here: blood, sampled at baseline. All receptors derive from a person aged 25 to 85 with non-small cell lung cancer.

V gene TRBV27 combines with J gene TRBJ1-2, with 7 bases that match TRBD1. After removal of 4 bases from V and 4 bases from J, the junction contained 6 bases not matched to a gene. Germline V gene lookup returns CDR1 MNHEY and CDR2 SMNVEV (reference sequence). This CDR3 comprises 14 residues. Here the CDR3 reads CASSSSGGGYGYTF. CDR3 coding DNA: TGTGCCAGCAGTTCGTCAGGGGGAGGCTATGGCTACACCTTC.

The chain employs TRBV27 and TRBJ2-1; D gene uncertain. Trimming left V 2 bases short and J 7 bases short, with 9 bases between. This CDR3 is 13 amino acids long. CDR1 and CDR2 from the germline V gene are MNHEY and SMNVEV (reference sequence). The CDR3 reads CASSLVSGNEQFF. Here the CDR3 DNA reads TGTGCCAGCAGTTTAGTATCCGGGAATGAGCAGTTCTTC.

The V call is TRBV9, the J call TRBJ2-5, with a tentative D call TRBD2 (6 bases). CDR1 and CDR2 from the germline V gene are SGDLS and YYNGEE. The CDR3 length is 15 residues. The germline V and J ends were trimmed by 0 bases and 1 base, with 10 bases remaining between them. Here the CDR3 DNA reads TGTGCCAGCAGCGTAGGAGGCGGGGTCCAAGAGACCCAGTACTTC. Residues: CASSVGGGVQETQYF. Supplemented by reference TRBV9 and TRBJ2-5, the full variable domain reads DSGVTQTPKHLITATGQRVTLRCSPRSGDLSVYWYQQSLDQGLQFLIQYYNGEERAKGNILERFSAQQFPDLHSELNLSSLELGDSALYFCASSVGGGVQETQYFGPGTRLLVL.

This rearrangement joins TRBV2 to TRBJ1-1; no clear D. V lost 4 bases and J lost 5, with 14 bases in between. The CDR3 spans 14 residues. Germline CDR1 SNHLY, CDR2 FYNNEI. The CDR3 here is CASSAPPFQTEAFF. CDR3 DNA sequence: TGTGCCAGCAGTGCACCCCCCTTCCAGACTGAAGCTTTCTTT.

The V gene is TRBV18, the J gene TRBJ2-7; 8 bases map to TRBD1. V was clipped by 6 bases and J by 5 bases; unmatched bases: 9. The CDR3 has 14 amino acids. Germline-derived CDR1 and CDR2 are KGHSH and LQKENI. The CDR3 protein is CASSPTATGDEQYF. CDR3 in DNA: TGTGCCAGCTCCCCTACGGCGACAGGGGACGAGCAGTACTTC.

The V gene is TRBV2, the J gene TRBJ2-7, with D uncertain. Trimming cost V 1 base and J 8 bases, with 9 bases left between them. Germline CDR1 and CDR2: SNHLY and FYNNEI. The CDR3 runs to 12 residues. CDR3 nucleotides: TGTGCCAGCAGTGAAGGTCCGTCGCAGCAGTACTTC. Translation gives CASSEGPSQQYF.